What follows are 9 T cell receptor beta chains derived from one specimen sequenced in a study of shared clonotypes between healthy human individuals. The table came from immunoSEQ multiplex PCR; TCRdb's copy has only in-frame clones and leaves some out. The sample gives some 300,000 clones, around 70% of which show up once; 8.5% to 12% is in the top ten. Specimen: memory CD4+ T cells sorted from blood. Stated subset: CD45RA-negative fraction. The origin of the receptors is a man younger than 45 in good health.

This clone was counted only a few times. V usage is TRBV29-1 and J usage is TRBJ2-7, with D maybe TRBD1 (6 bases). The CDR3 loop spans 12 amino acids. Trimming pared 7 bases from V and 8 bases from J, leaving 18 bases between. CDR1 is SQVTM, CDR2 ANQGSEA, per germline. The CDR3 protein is CSATSDRGKQYF. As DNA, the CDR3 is TGCAGCGCGACCTCGGACAGAGGGAAGCAGTACTTC.

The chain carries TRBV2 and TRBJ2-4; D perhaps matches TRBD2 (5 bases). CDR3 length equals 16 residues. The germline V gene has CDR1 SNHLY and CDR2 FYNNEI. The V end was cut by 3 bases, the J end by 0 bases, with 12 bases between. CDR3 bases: TGTGCCAGCAGTGAGTCCAGCGGACTAGCCAAAAACATTCAGTACTTC. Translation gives CASSESSGLAKNIQYF.

The CDR3 DNA is TGTGCCAGCAGTATCCGGACAGGAGACCCCTACGAGCAGTACTTC. Its translation: CASSIRTGDPYEQYF. The V call is TRBV27, the J call TRBJ2-7, with TRBD1 matching 7 bases. The CDR3 has 15 amino acids. Germline assignment: CDR1 MNHEY and CDR2 SMNVEV (reference sequence). The V and J ends lost 5 bases and 2 bases, in that order; junction bases with no gene match: 9.

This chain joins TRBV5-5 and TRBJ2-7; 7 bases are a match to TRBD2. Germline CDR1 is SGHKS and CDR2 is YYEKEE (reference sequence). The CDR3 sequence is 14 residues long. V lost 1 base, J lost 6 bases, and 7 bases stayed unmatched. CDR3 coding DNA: TGTGCCAGCAGCTTGATCTCGGGAGGAAGCGAGCAGTACTTC. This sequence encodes CASSLISGGSEQYF.

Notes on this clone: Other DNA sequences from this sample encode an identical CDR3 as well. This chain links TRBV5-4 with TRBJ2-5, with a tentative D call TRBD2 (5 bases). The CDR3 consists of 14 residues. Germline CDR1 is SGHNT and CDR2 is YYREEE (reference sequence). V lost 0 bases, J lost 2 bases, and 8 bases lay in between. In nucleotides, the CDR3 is TGTGCCAGCAGCTTGGCCGGGGTTCAAGAGACCCAGTACTTC. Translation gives CASSLAGVQETQYF.

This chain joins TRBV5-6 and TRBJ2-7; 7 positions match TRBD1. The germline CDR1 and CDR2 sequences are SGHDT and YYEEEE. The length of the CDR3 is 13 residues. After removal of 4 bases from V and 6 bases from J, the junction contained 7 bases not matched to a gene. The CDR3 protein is CASSPQGVAEQYF. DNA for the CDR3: TGTGCCAGCAGCCCGCAGGGGGTTGCCGAGCAGTACTTC.

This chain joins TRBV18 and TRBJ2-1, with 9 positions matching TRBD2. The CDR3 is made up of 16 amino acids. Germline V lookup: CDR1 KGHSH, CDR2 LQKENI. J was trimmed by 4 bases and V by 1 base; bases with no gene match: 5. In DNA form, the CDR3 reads TGTGCCAGCTCACCACTGTCTAGCGGGACTTACAATGAGCAGTTCTTC. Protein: CASSPLSSGTYNEQFF.

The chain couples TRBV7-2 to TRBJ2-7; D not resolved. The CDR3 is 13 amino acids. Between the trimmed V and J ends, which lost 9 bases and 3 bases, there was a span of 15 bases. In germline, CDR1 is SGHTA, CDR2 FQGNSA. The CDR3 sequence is CASGTRPNYEQYF. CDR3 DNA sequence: TGTGCCAGTGGTACTCGCCCCAACTACGAGCAGTACTTC.

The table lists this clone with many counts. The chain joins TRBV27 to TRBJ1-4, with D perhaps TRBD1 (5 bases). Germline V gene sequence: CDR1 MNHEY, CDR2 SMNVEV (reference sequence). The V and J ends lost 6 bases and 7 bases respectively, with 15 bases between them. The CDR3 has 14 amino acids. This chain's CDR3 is CASRAAGEFEKLFF. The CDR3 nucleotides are TGTGCCAGCAGAGCAGCGGGGGAATTTGAAAAACTGTTTTTT.